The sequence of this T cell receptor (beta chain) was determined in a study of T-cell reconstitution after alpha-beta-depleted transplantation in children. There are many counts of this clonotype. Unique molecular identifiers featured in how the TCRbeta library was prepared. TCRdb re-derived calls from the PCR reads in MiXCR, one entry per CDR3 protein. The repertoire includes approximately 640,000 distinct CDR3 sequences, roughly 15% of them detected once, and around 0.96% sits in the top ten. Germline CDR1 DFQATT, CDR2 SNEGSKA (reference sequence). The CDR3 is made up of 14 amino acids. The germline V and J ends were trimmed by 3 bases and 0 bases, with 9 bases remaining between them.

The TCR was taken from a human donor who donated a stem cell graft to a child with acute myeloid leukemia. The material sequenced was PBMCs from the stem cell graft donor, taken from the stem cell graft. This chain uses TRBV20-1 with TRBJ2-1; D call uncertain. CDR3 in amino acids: CSARAHSSYNEQFF. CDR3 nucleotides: TGCAGTGCTAGGGCCCACTCCTCCTACAATGAGCAGTTCTTC.